The 28 T cell receptor beta chains below were found in one sample sequenced in a study of blood T cells in healthy people across ages. Next came a second PCR, run for roughly 6 to 11 cycles, which used a sample-barcoded 5' primer along with a J-beta primer mix. In TCRdb, the 5' RACE reads were re-called with MiXCR into one record per CDR3 protein. Of some 1,000,000 distinct CDR3 sequences in the sample, 20% to 25% are singletons; the top ten hold approximately 0.71%. The sample also formed part of further work on T cells of mothers and their children.

Sequencing was carried out using blood. Every receptor here comes from a girl aged 2 to 10 in good health.

This clonotype was recorded many times. V and J are TRBV27 and TRBJ2-1; D unclear. CDR1 MNHEY and CDR2 SMNVEV come from the germline V gene (reference sequence). V lost 5 bases and J lost 1, with 9 bases in between. CDR3 size: 14 residues. The CDR3 sequence: CASSPGRSYNEQFF. CDR3 sequence (DNA): TGTGCCAGCAGTCCAGGAAGGTCCTACAATGAGCAGTTCTTC.

V is TRBV12-3 or TRBV12-4 and J is TRBJ2-2; D unclear. CDR3 size: 14 residues. Trimming took off 3 bases at V and 1 base at J, with 6 bases between the two ends. CDR3 DNA sequence: TGTGCCAGCAGTTTTTACAGGAACACCGGGGAGCTGTTTTTT. This encodes CASSFYRNTGELFF.

This chain connects TRBV2 to TRBJ2-2; 12 positions match TRBD2. Germline assignment: CDR1 SNHLY and CDR2 FYNNEI. CDR3 length: 16 amino acids. The V segment lost 6 bases and the J segment 4 bases; nucleotides outside the gene matches: 6. The CDR3 region has the DNA TGTGCCAGCAGAAGAGGACTAGCGGGACCCACCGGGGAGCTGTTTTTT. This translates into CASRRGLAGPTGELFF.

The V and J genes are TRBV20-1 and TRBJ2-7; TRBD2 agrees at 14 bases. This CDR3 contains 13 residues. CDR1 DFQATT and CDR2 SNEGSKA come from the germline V gene (reference sequence). V was clipped by 5 bases and J by 6 bases; unmatched bases: 3. The CDR3, as DNA: TGCAGTGCTGGAGGACTAGCGGGGGGCGAGCAGTACTTC. Encoded protein: CSAGGLAGGEQYF.

This chain uses TRBV29-1 with TRBJ1-4; D is ambiguous. V was pared by 5 bases and J by 5 bases, with 9 bases between. CDR3 length: 12 residues. Germline CDR1 reads SQVTM; CDR2 reads ANQGSEA. CDR3 sequence reads: CSVRWRNEKLFF. The CDR3 bases are TGCAGCGTTAGGTGGAGGAATGAAAAACTGTTTTTT.

The chain uses TRBV7-9 and TRBJ2-3; 8 bases match TRBD2. V dropped 5 bases and J dropped 2; count of bases not matched to a gene: 6. Germline V gives CDR1 SEHNR, CDR2 FQNEAQ (reference sequence). CDR3 length equals 15 residues. The CDR3 spells CASSAGGSNTDTQYF. Written as DNA, the CDR3 is TGTGCCAGCAGCGCGGGGGGCAGTAACACAGATACGCAGTATTTT. The entire variable domain, with the rest obtained from reference TRBV7-9 and TRBJ2-3, is as follows: DTGVSQNPRHKITKRGQNVTFRCDPISEHNRLYWYRQTLGQGPEFLTYFQNEAQLEKSRLLSDRFSAERPKGSFSTLEIQRTEQGDSAMYLCASSAGGSNTDTQYFGPGTRLTVL.

The chain links TRBV14 to TRBJ2-7; TRBD1 matches 8 bases. The better agreement between TRBJ2-1 and the DNA end casts doubt on the J call. CDR1 is SGHDN, CDR2 FVKESK, per germline. This CDR3 has 14 residues. CDR3 protein: CASSRTGMTYEQFF. The CDR3 DNA reads TGTGCCAGCAGCAGGACAGGGATGACCTACGAGCAGTTCTTC.

The table lists this clonotype with a few counts. This rearrangement joins TRBV20-1 to TRBJ2-5, with no clear D. CDR3 length: 13 residues. Germline V lookup: CDR1 DFQATT, CDR2 SNEGSKA (reference sequence). Trimming cost V 5 bases and J 1 base, with 11 bases left between them. The CDR3 DNA follows: TGCAGTGCTCCTCGGCAGTCCCAAGAGACCCAGTACTTC. This translates into CSAPRQSQETQYF.

The V gene is TRBV21-1, the J gene TRBJ2-5. TRBV21-1 is listed as a pseudogene. The CDR3 has 15 amino acids. CDR3 DNA sequence: TGTGCCAGCAGCAAAGGTTGGGCTTGCCAAGAGACCCAGTACTTC. Its protein is CASSKGWACQETQYF.

The rearrangement links TRBV20-1 to TRBJ2-5; D not certain. CDR1 is DFQATT and CDR2 is SNEGSKA in the germline V gene (reference sequence). The CDR3 loop spans 13 amino acids. The V gene lost 3 bases and the J gene lost 5 bases, with 13 bases spanning the gap. DNA of the CDR3: TGCAGTGCTAGTCGGGTTGTCGGGGAGACCCAGTACTTC. It translates to CSASRVVGETQYF.

This clonotype was counted only a few times. The gene calls are TRBV28 and TRBJ2-2, with D tentatively TRBD1 (6 bases). Trimming pared 6 bases from V and 1 base from J, leaving 15 bases between. The CDR3 length is 16 residues. The V gene's germline CDR1 is MDHEN and CDR2 SYDVKM. The CDR3 sequence is CASRIQGGMNTGELFF. CDR3 DNA: TGTGCCAGCAGGATACAGGGTGGGATGAACACCGGGGAGCTGTTTTTT.

The chain is built from TRBV29-1 and TRBJ2-7; TRBD1 agrees at 12 bases. This CDR3 has 15 residues. V trimming: 4 bases; J trimming: 7 bases; junction bases outside the gene matches: 11. Germline V CDR1 and CDR2: SQVTM, ANQGSEA. The CDR3 here is CSVVRDRGRRSEQYF. CDR3 sequence (DNA): TGCAGCGTTGTGAGGGACAGGGGGCGCCGGAGTGAGCAGTACTTC.

The chain combines TRBV4-1 with TRBJ2-3, with D possibly being TRBD1 (5 bases). The germline V and J ends were trimmed by 9 bases and 4 bases, with 20 bases remaining between them. Germline V gene lookup returns CDR1 MGHRA and CDR2 YSYEKL. The CDR3 spans 15 residues. The CDR3, as DNA: TGCGCCAGTTCTAGGGGCAGAACCCCACCAGATACGCAGTATTTT. Translating gives CASSRGRTPPDTQYF.

About this clonotype: A read error may account for a junction end that differs from germline. V and J are TRBV4-3 and TRBJ2-5, with a weak D call TRBD2 (6 bases). This CDR3 has 15 amino acids. CDR1 and CDR2 from the germline V gene are LGHNA and YSLEER. CDR3 DNA sequence: TGCGCCAGCAGCCAGGACCTCCGGAGGGAAGAGACCCAGCACTTC. As protein: CASSQDLRREETQHF.

The chain combines TRBV6-2 or TRBV6-3 with TRBJ2-1; TRBD2 aligns across 11 bases. The J segment lost 3 bases and the V segment lost 7 bases, leaving 5 bases of the junction unmatched. Germline lookup yields CDR1 MNHEY and CDR2 SVGEGT. The CDR3 is 15 amino acids. The CDR3 region is CASILAGANYNEQFF. The CDR3 nucleotides are TGTGCCAGCATACTAGCGGGAGCGAACTACAATGAGCAGTTCTTC.

This clonotype was detected only a few times. The chain is built from TRBV6-5 and TRBJ2-7, with D perhaps matching TRBD1 (5 bases). V lost 6 bases and J lost 4, with 16 bases in between. The germline V gene has CDR1 MNHEY and CDR2 SVGAGI. This CDR3 contains 14 residues. CDR3 DNA sequence: TGTGCCAGCAGCCTCCGCCATGGGGCTTACGAGCAGTACTTC. This sequence encodes CASSLRHGAYEQYF.

This clonotype was detected many times. The chain is built from TRBV14 and TRBJ1-2; no definite D call. The CDR3 is 14 residues long. CDR1 and CDR2 (germline): SGHDN, FVKESK. V was clipped by 0 bases and J by 1 base, with 6 bases between them. The CDR3 DNA sequence: TGTGCCAGCAGCCAAGAAAACCGTAACTATGGCTACACCTTC. The encoded protein is CASSQENRNYGYTF.

V usage is TRBV19 and J usage is TRBJ2-2; 7 positions match TRBD1. V gave up 3 bases and J gave up 7 bases; unmatched junction bases: 14. The CDR3 sequence is 17 residues long. Germline values: CDR1 LNHDA, CDR2 SQIVND (reference sequence). CDR3 amino acids: CASSIAPGQLKGGELFF. The CDR3 DNA reads as TGTGCCAGTAGTATCGCCCCGGGACAGCTGAAGGGCGGGGAGCTGTTTTTT.

This clonotype has just a few counts. V usage is TRBV28 and J usage is TRBJ2-1; TRBD2 aligns across 7 bases. The CDR3 consists of 16 residues. V was pared by 7 bases and J by 1 base, with 10 bases of the junction left unmatched. Germline assignment: CDR1 MDHEN and CDR2 SYDVKM. Here the CDR3 reads CASTRPGGASYNEQFF. CDR3 sequence (DNA): TGTGCCAGCACCCGGCCGGGGGGAGCGTCCTACAATGAGCAGTTCTTC.

This chain links TRBV6-5 with TRBJ2-5, with a possible D match to TRBD2 (6 bases). The J call could be wrong; TRBJ2-7 is a better fit for the DNA end. CDR1 is MNHEY, CDR2 SVGAGI, per germline. The CDR3 spans 14 residues. The CDR3 region has the DNA TGTGCCAGCACCCTAGGGAGGTCAGGCTACGAGCAGTACTTC. It specifies CASTLGRSGYEQYF.

A single count supports this clonotype. The chain employs TRBV6-5 and TRBJ2-5; D may match TRBD1 or TRBD2 (6 bases each). CDR1 is MNHEY, CDR2 SVGAGI, per germline. V lost 2 bases and J 1 base, leaving 14 bases between the germline ends. CDR3 length: 16 amino acids. The CDR3, as DNA: TGTGCCAGCAGTTACCGCCGGGGGCTTCTCCAAGAGACCCAGTACTTC. Protein sequence: CASSYRRGLLQETQYF.

A few counts support this clonotype. The V and J genes are TRBV29-1 and TRBJ2-1; D is perhaps TRBD1 or TRBD2 (6 bases each). Trimming took 7 bases from V and 3 from J, leaving 13 bases between them. CDR1 SQVTM and CDR2 ANQGSEA come from the germline V gene. The CDR3 covers 13 residues. CDR3 loop: CSAGRGRYNEQFF. As DNA, the CDR3 is TGCAGCGCTGGACGGGGGCGCTACAATGAGCAGTTCTTC.

This clonotype was seen only a few times. The chain employs TRBV20-1 and TRBJ2-5; D may be TRBD1 (6 bases). The CDR3 spans 11 residues. V lost 6 bases and J 11 bases, leaving 16 bases between the germline ends. CDR1 DFQATT and CDR2 SNEGSKA come from the germline V gene (reference sequence). CDR3 nucleotides: TGCAGTGCAGCCGGGGCAGGGGAGCAGTACTTC. This translates into CSAAGAGEQYF.

J is TRBJ2-5 and V is TRBV5-1; TRBD1 aligns across 9 bases. The closer fit of TRBJ2-1 to the DNA end suggests the J call may be wrong. CDR3 length: 16 amino acids. Germline CDR1 SGHRS, CDR2 YFSETQ. CDR3 in DNA: TGCGCTAGTAGCTCGGGGGGACAGGGAGGGTCGGATGAGCAGTTCTTC. This translates into CASSSGGQGGSDEQFF.

This clonotype appeared a few times. J is TRBJ2-3 and V is TRBV7-2, with 7 bases matching TRBD2. J was trimmed by 4 bases and V by 4 bases; bases with no gene match: 14. The length of the CDR3 is 17 residues. Germline values: CDR1 SGHTA, CDR2 FQGNSA. CDR3 protein: CASSYGPSGMGSDTQYF. In DNA, the CDR3 is TGTGCCAGCAGCTACGGTCCAAGCGGGATGGGATCAGATACGCAGTATTTT.

The V and J genes are TRBV6-5 and TRBJ2-3; 8 nucleotides align to TRBD2. Germline-derived CDR1 and CDR2 are MNHEY and SVGAGI. The CDR3 is made up of 19 amino acids. With V trimmed by 0 bases and J by 0 bases, 11 bases remained unmatched. The CDR3 region is CASSYSNLAGVSSTDTQYF. CDR3 DNA: TGTGCCAGCAGTTACTCGAACCTAGCGGGTGTATCTAGCACAGATACGCAGTATTTT.

The V and J genes are TRBV7-6 and TRBJ1-4; 10 bases fit TRBD1. Germline values: CDR1 SGHVS, CDR2 FNYEAQ. CDR3 size: 14 residues. V shed 3 bases, J shed 7 bases, and the junction held 2 bases outside the gene matches. This CDR3 is CASSLDRGFEKLFF. DNA for the CDR3: TGTGCCAGCAGCTTGGACAGGGGGTTTGAAAAACTGTTTTTT. Full variable domain (remainder filled in from reference TRBV7-6 and TRBJ1-4): GAGVSQSPRYKVTKRGQDVALRCDPISGHVSLYWYRQALGQGPEFLTYFNYEAQQDKSGLPNDRFSAERPEGSISTLTIQRTEQRDSAMYRCASSLDRGFEKLFFGSGTQLSVL.

The rearrangement joins TRBV7-9 to TRBJ2-1; D could derive from TRBD1 or TRBD2 (5 bases each). The J call is doubtful: the DNA matches TRBJ2-7 better. Germline V gene data show CDR1 as SEHNR and CDR2 as FQNEAQ (reference sequence). The length of the CDR3 is 14 residues. Here the CDR3 reads CASSTDGTQYEQYF. The CDR3, as DNA: TGTGCCAGCAGCACAGACGGGACGCAGTACGAGCAGTACTTC.